The 29 T cell receptor beta chains reported below all come from one sample, sequenced in a study of response to subunit inactivated influenza vaccine. In TCRdb, the RT-PCR reads were re-called with MiXCR into one record per CDR3 protein. The repertoire includes around 480,000 distinct CDR3 sequences, more than 15% of them detected once, and 3% to 3.5% sits in the top ten. The source was CD4+ T cells sorted from PBMCs, collected roughly 24 months after vaccination. The receptors derive from a man aged 50 to 69 who received an inactivated influenza vaccine.

Ten or more counts support this clonotype. The chain links TRBV7-9 to TRBJ2-1; 7 bases fit TRBD2. The V gene end was trimmed by 2 bases and the J gene end by 6 bases; junction bases not matched to a gene: 10. In germline, CDR1 is SEHNR, CDR2 FQNEAQ (reference sequence). This CDR3 is 16 amino acids long. Written as DNA, the CDR3 is TGTGCCAGCAGCTTATTCATTAGCCGGGGGGTCAATGAGCAGTTCTTC. This translates into CASSLFISRGVNEQFF.

The chain couples TRBV18 to TRBJ2-5; a possible D gene is TRBD2 (6 bases). CDR3 length: 13 amino acids. V was pared by 4 bases and J by 5 bases, with 11 bases between. Germline V lookup: CDR1 KGHSH, CDR2 LQKENI. The DNA for the CDR3 is TGTGCCAGCTCACGGGACTGGCGGGAGACCCAGTACTTC. It codes for CASSRDWRETQYF.

This clonotype was observed a handful of times. The rearrangement joins TRBV7-2 to TRBJ2-7; possibly TRBD2 for D (5 bases). V lost 5 bases and J lost 3, with 20 bases in between. This CDR3 is 16 amino acids long. CDR1 and CDR2 (germline): SGHTA, FQGNSA. CDR3 nucleotides: TGTGCCAGCAGCCCAGCGGCCCGGCTAGCCAACTACGAGCAGTACTTC. Its translation is CASSPAARLANYEQYF.

The chain employs TRBV12-3 or TRBV12-4 and TRBJ2-3; D possibly corresponds to TRBD1 (6 bases). V was clipped by 0 bases and J by 1 base, with 11 bases between them. This CDR3 comprises 16 residues. The CDR3 sequence: CASSLALGAGTDTQYF. The CDR3, as DNA: TGTGCCAGCAGTTTAGCGTTGGGGGCGGGCACAGATACGCAGTATTTT.

This clonotype was counted between two and nine times. In DNA form, the CDR3 reads TGTGCCAGCAGACACAGGGATGGCAATCAGCCCCAGCATTTT. This encodes CASRHRDGNQPQHF. The rearrangement joins TRBV12-3 or TRBV12-4 to TRBJ1-5, with D maybe TRBD1 (6 bases). The CDR3 spans 14 residues. Trimming removed 6 bases from V and 2 bases from J, with 11 bases in between.

This rearrangement joins TRBV5-1 to TRBJ2-4; TRBD1 aligns across 9 bases. CDR1 SGHRS and CDR2 YFSETQ come from the germline V gene. Trimming at V came to 1 base and at J to 1 base, leaving 12 bases not matched to a gene. The CDR3 has 19 amino acids. CDR3: CASSLFSGQGVGAKNIQYF. CDR3 in DNA: TGCGCCAGCAGCTTGTTTTCGGGACAGGGCGTCGGGGCCAAAAACATTCAGTACTTC.

This clonotype was observed many times. The V call is TRBV7-9, the J call TRBJ1-1, with D unclear. Germline values: CDR1 SEHNR, CDR2 FQNEAQ (reference sequence). The length of the CDR3 is 14 residues. Trimming took off 5 bases at V and 5 bases at J, with 15 bases between the two ends. The CDR3 region has the DNA TGTGCCAGCAGCCTCCTCGGCCGGGGAACTGAAGCTTTCTTT. Protein sequence: CASSLLGRGTEAFF.

This clonotype was counted between two and nine times. At one of its ends the junction is not consistent with the germline gene, which may arise from a read error. V is TRBV10-3 and J is TRBJ1-6; weak D call: TRBD1 (6 bases). There are 14 residues in the CDR3. The V gene's germline CDR1 is ENHRY and CDR2 SYGVKD. CDR3 region: CAIRNRDTDSPLHF. For the CDR3, the DNA is TGTGCCATCAGGAACCGGGACACGGATTCCCCCCTCCACTTT.

This chain joins TRBV11-2 and TRBJ2-7; no clear D gene. The CDR3 contains 12 residues. Germline-derived CDR1 and CDR2 are SGHAT and FQNNGV. Deletions cut 0 bases from V and 5 bases from J, with 5 bases between. CDR3 DNA sequence: TGTGCCAGCAGCTTAGATCGCCACGAGCAGTACTTC. Translating it yields CASSLDRHEQYF.

In its sample, this clonotype was seen a few times. The chain combines TRBV4-1 with TRBJ1-3, with 9 bases aligning to TRBD1. The CDR3 runs to 16 residues. The V gene end was trimmed by 3 bases and the J gene end by 5 bases; junction bases not matched to a gene: 8. From germline, CDR1 is MGHRA and CDR2 YSYEKL. CDR3 sequence reads: CASSQPTGTGRNTIYF. Here the CDR3 DNA reads TGCGCCAGCAGCCAGCCTACCGGGACAGGGCGAAACACCATATATTTT.

V gene TRBV20-1 combines with J gene TRBJ2-1; tentatively, D is TRBD2 (6 bases). With 5 bases removed from V and 11 bases from J, the gap between germline ends came to 10 bases. Per the germline V gene, CDR1 is DFQATT and CDR2 is SNEGSKA (reference sequence). CDR3 length: 10 residues. DNA of the CDR3: TGCAGTGCTCGCCGGGAGCAGCAGTTCTTC. This gives the protein CSARREQQFF.

This clonotype was seen a handful of times. The rearrangement links TRBV11-2 to TRBJ2-7; TRBD1 matches at 8 bases. The length of the CDR3 is 15 residues. CDR1 and CDR2 (germline): SGHAT, FQNNGV. Losses at the gene ends were 2 bases for V and 1 base for J; bases not matched to a gene: 4. This CDR3 reads CASSLSTGDSYEQYF. CDR3 bases: TGTGCCAGCAGCTTATCGACAGGGGATTCCTACGAGCAGTACTTC.

This chain links TRBV20-1 with TRBJ2-5; D could derive from TRBD1 or TRBD2 (5 bases each). The ends were cut back, 8 bases at V and 2 bases at J, with 18 bases in the middle. CDR1 is DFQATT and CDR2 is SNEGSKA in the germline V gene (reference sequence). The CDR3 runs 14 residues. CDR3 bases: TGCAGTACTATCCCCGGGGCGGATCAAGAGACCCAGTACTTC. Translating gives CSTIPGADQETQYF.

In this sample, this clonotype turned up a few times. The rearrangement uses TRBV4-2 and TRBJ2-4, with a possible D match to TRBD2 (5 bases). Trimming stripped 4 bases from V and 5 bases from J, with 24 bases between. Germline values: CDR1 LGHNA, CDR2 YNFKEQ. The CDR3 is 18 amino acids. CDR3 nucleotides: TGTGCCAGCAGCCCAAGATTGGGAACGACTACCCAGGAAAACATTCAGTACTTC. Translated: CASSPRLGTTTQENIQYF.

The rearrangement links TRBV18 to TRBJ2-1, with 7 bases aligning to TRBD1. The CDR3 has 14 residues. V lost 3 bases, J lost 4 bases, and 3 bases stayed unmatched. Germline V lookup: CDR1 KGHSH, CDR2 LQKENI. This chain's CDR3 is CASSPTGVYNEQFF. CDR3 sequence (DNA): TGTGCCAGCTCACCTACAGGGGTTTACAATGAGCAGTTCTTC.

This clonotype was observed a few times. The chain recombines TRBV18 with TRBJ2-7; tentatively, D is TRBD1 (6 bases). Trimming cost V 5 bases and J 3 bases, with 11 bases left between them. The CDR3 runs to 13 residues. CDR1 and CDR2 from the germline V gene are KGHSH and LQKENI. In nucleotides, the CDR3 is TGTGCCAGCTCAACGTCACAGGGCTACGAGCAGTACTTC. Amino acids: CASSTSQGYEQYF.

V gene TRBV20-1 combines with J gene TRBJ2-7; 9 bases align to TRBD2. V lost 5 bases, J lost 3 bases, and 20 bases stayed unmatched. Germline V gene data show CDR1 as DFQATT and CDR2 as SNEGSKA (reference sequence). The CDR3 has 18 amino acids. This CDR3 is CSAPGWEREVKRGYEQYF. Written as DNA, the CDR3 is TGCAGTGCTCCTGGTTGGGAGCGGGAGGTAAAGCGTGGCTACGAGCAGTACTTC.

In this sample, this clonotype turned up many times. J is TRBJ2-3 and V is TRBV10-3, with D maybe TRBD2 (5 bases). V gave up 4 bases and J gave up 4 bases, with 18 bases separating them. There are 16 residues in the CDR3. CDR1 ENHRY and CDR2 SYGVKD come from the germline V gene. DNA for the CDR3: TGTGCCATCAGTGTCCGGGCGACTACAGATCCAGATACGCAGTATTTT. Protein: CAISVRATTDPDTQYF.

V usage is TRBV5-6 and J usage is TRBJ2-4; no firm D call. Trimming stripped 3 bases from V and 3 bases from J, with 10 bases between. This CDR3 is built from 14 residues. Germline V CDR1 and CDR2: SGHDT, YYEEEE. The CDR3 sequence is CASSSYRHKNIQYF. CDR3 DNA sequence: TGTGCCAGCAGCTCTTACAGACACAAAAACATTCAGTACTTC.

This clonotype was counted a few times. At one end the junction does not follow the germline gene, possibly because of a read error. J is TRBJ1-2 and V is TRBV18, with TRBD1 as a possible D gene (6 bases). The CDR3 consists of 13 residues. Germline V gene sequence: CDR1 KGHSH, CDR2 LQKENI. The CDR3 DNA reads as TGTGCCAGCTCCCCACGACAGGAGGATGGCTACACCTTC. As protein: CASSPRQEDGYTF.

This clonotype showed up just a few times. The chain carries TRBV27 and TRBJ2-1, with 13 bases that match TRBD2. V dropped 8 bases and J dropped 4; count of bases not matched to a gene: 14. Germline lookup yields CDR1 MNHEY and CDR2 SMNVEV (reference sequence). The CDR3 contains 18 residues. CDR3 amino acids: CASRSPGLAGEKYNEQFF. CDR3 sequence (DNA): TGTGCCAGCCGGTCTCCCGGACTAGCGGGGGAAAAATACAATGAGCAGTTCTTC.

This clonotype was observed a handful of times. V and J are TRBV7-2 and TRBJ2-3; a weak D match, TRBD2 (6 bases). The CDR3 totals 14 residues. CDR1 SGHTA and CDR2 FQGNSA come from the germline V gene. With 1 base removed from V and 11 bases from J, the gap between germline ends came to 16 bases. CDR3 DNA sequence: TGTGCCAGCAGCTTAGGAGGTTTGGGGGGAATGCAGTATTTT. It codes for CASSLGGLGGMQYF.

This clonotype came up a few times. The rearrangement links TRBV10-1 to TRBJ2-5; D is possibly TRBD1 or TRBD2 (6 bases each). This CDR3 has 13 residues. In germline, CDR1 is WNHNN, CDR2 SYGVQD (reference sequence). The V and J ends lost 7 bases and 2 bases respectively, with 11 bases between them. This CDR3 reads CASTGGGQETQYF. The DNA for the CDR3 is TGCGCCAGCACAGGAGGGGGACAAGAGACCCAGTACTTC.

This chain links TRBV6-1 with TRBJ2-1, with D possibly called TRBD1 or TRBD2 (7 bases each). The germline V gene has CDR1 MNHNS and CDR2 SASEGT. V was pared by 7 bases and J by 4 bases, with 26 bases between. The CDR3 totals 18 residues. The CDR3 DNA sequence: TGTGCCAGCATATCTACAGGGGCCCCAGCGGGGAAATACAATGAGCAGTTCTTC. As protein: CASISTGAPAGKYNEQFF.

The CDR3 DNA sequence: TGTGCCAGCAGCTTAGATACTAGCGGGGCAGAGCTAGCCAAAAACATTCAGTACTTC. Amino acid sequence: CASSLDTSGAELAKNIQYF. This chain joins TRBV11-2 and TRBJ2-4; 10 bases match TRBD2. The V segment lost 0 bases and the J segment 0 bases; nucleotides outside the gene matches: 8. Germline lookup yields CDR1 SGHAT and CDR2 FQNNGV. The CDR3 sequence is 19 residues long.

The V gene is TRBV9, the J gene TRBJ2-1; D is unclear. The CDR3 covers 15 residues. Germline values: CDR1 SGDLS, CDR2 YYNGEE. V was pared by 2 bases and J by 0 bases, with 9 bases between. The CDR3 region has the DNA TGTGCCAGCAGCGTGACGGTCAGCTCCTACAATGAGCAGTTCTTC. Protein: CASSVTVSSYNEQFF.

A few counts support this clonotype. The V and J genes are TRBV5-5 and TRBJ2-1; TRBD2 aligns across 11 bases. The CDR3 is made up of 18 amino acids. Germline V gene data show CDR1 as SGHKS and CDR2 as YYEKEE (reference sequence). V dropped 2 bases and J dropped 9; count of bases not matched to a gene: 16. CDR3 sequence: CASSFSGRAISSRGEQFF. The CDR3 DNA reads as TGTGCCAGCAGCTTTAGCGGGAGGGCCATCTCCTCCCGCGGTGAGCAGTTCTTC.

Turning to this clonotype: The junction does not match germline at one end; this may be a read error. The chain employs TRBV20-1 and TRBJ1-1; the D is unclear. CDR3 length: 13 amino acids. Germline assignment: CDR1 DFQATT and CDR2 SNEGSKA (reference sequence). The CDR3 spells CSARGSVNTEVFF. As DNA, the CDR3 is TGCAGTGCTAGGGGATCGGTAAACACTGAAGTTTTCTTT.

The chain uses TRBV20-1 and TRBJ2-3, with D possibly called TRBD1 or TRBD2 (5 bases each). Germline V gene sequence: CDR1 DFQATT, CDR2 SNEGSKA (reference sequence). The V end was cut by 0 bases, the J end by 4 bases, with 8 bases between. The CDR3 totals 13 residues. The CDR3 reads CSAREGVADTQYF. CDR3 in DNA: TGCAGTGCTAGAGAGGGGGTTGCAGATACGCAGTATTTT.